These 23 T cell receptor beta chains were all obtained from the same sample, sequenced in a study of T-cell memory formation after mild COVID-19 (dated by TCRdb to about 2021). The method behind the library was 5' RACE. Sequenced on an Illumina NovaSeq 6000. TCRdb cleaned the public reads at Q25 with fastp, built clones with MiXCR and kept in-frame beta chains. Every CDR3 protein is listed once, alongside the most common genes and DNA of its rows. This sample gives 430,000 or so distinct CDR3 sequences in total; approximately 25% of them show up just once. Around 13% of the sample lies in the top ten. Sequencing was performed on PBMCs or a T cell subset sorted from them (not recorded which). All receptors derive from an adult woman who had mild COVID-19 (a few samples of this study predate the infection). The sample titles of this study are shuffled in the database, so cell type and time point are left out; the donor was told from shared clones.

The chain carries TRBV7-2 and TRBJ2-7; D gene unclear. Trimming shortened V by 0 bases and J by 4 bases, and 4 bases separated the two germline ends. The CDR3 loop spans 12 amino acids. Per the germline V gene, CDR1 is SGHTA and CDR2 is FQGNSA. The CDR3 DNA reads TGTGCCAGCAGCTTAGCCAAGTACGAGCAGTACTTC. This sequence encodes CASSLAKYEQYF.

This clonotype occurred a few times. The rearrangement links TRBV5-1 to TRBJ2-1; D is ambiguous. The CDR3 is 14 amino acids. The germline V gene has CDR1 SGHRS and CDR2 YFSETQ. V gave up 2 bases and J gave up 0 bases, with 6 bases separating them. The CDR3 reads CASSFTDSYNEQFF. CDR3 in DNA: TGCGCCAGCAGCTTCACAGACTCCTACAATGAGCAGTTCTTC.

The CDR3 is CASDLSSGTGPDEQFF. In DNA, the CDR3 is TGTGCCAGCGACCTATCATCCGGGACAGGGCCGGATGAGCAGTTCTTC. This sequence joins TRBV7-8 and TRBJ2-1; 9 bases are shared with TRBD1. J gave up 8 bases and V 8 bases, and 16 bases lay outside the gene matches. This CDR3 is built from 16 residues. The germline gives CDR1 SGHVS, CDR2 FQNEAQ. Full variable domain (missing parts from reference TRBV7-8 and TRBJ2-1): GAGVSQSPRYKVAKRGQDVALRCDPISGHVSLFWYQQALGQGPEFLTYFQNEAQLDKSGLPSDRFFAERPEGSVSTLKIQRTQQEDSAVYLCASDLSSGTGPDEQFFGPGTRLTVL.

The rearrangement joins TRBV12-3 or TRBV12-4 to TRBJ2-5; TRBD1 aligns across 7 bases. Losses at the gene ends were 5 bases for V and 1 base for J; bases not matched to a gene: 4. CDR3 length: 14 residues. The DNA for the CDR3 is TGTGCCAGCAGTCTCCAGGGGGTCCAAGAGACCCAGTACTTC. Translation gives CASSLQGVQETQYF.

This chain uses TRBV28 with TRBJ1-5; D remains unclear. V lost 4 bases and J 6 bases, leaving 16 bases between the germline ends. The CDR3 is 15 amino acids. Germline CDR1 is MDHEN and CDR2 is SYDVKM. Here the CDR3 reads CASSYGDGGSQPQHF. The CDR3 DNA reads as TGTGCCAGCAGTTATGGAGACGGAGGGAGTCAGCCCCAGCATTTT. The full variable domain, rest sourced from reference TRBV28 and TRBJ1-5, is DVKVTQSSRYLVKRTGEKVFLECVQDMDHENMFWYRQDPGLGLRLIYFSYDVKMKEKGDIPEGYSVSREKKERFSLILESASTNQTSMYLCASSYGDGGSQPQHFGDGTRLSIL.

This clonotype was counted a single time. The chain couples TRBV7-8 to TRBJ2-7, with 7 bases matching TRBD1. CDR1 SGHVS and CDR2 FQNEAQ come from the germline V gene. The CDR3 contains 15 residues. V shed 4 bases, J shed 3 bases, and the junction held 9 bases outside the gene matches. The CDR3 here is CASSSTPGQLYEQYF. The CDR3 DNA is TGTGCCAGCAGCTCAACTCCGGGACAGCTCTACGAGCAGTACTTC.

This rearrangement joins TRBV6-5 to TRBJ1-5; TRBD1 matches 8 bases. CDR3 length: 14 residues. Germline assignment: CDR1 MNHEY and CDR2 SVGAGI. The V and J ends lost 6 bases and 7 bases, in that order; junction bases with no gene match: 8. The CDR3 sequence is CASSRQGFGQPQHF. CDR3 coding DNA: TGTGCCAGCAGCCGACAGGGGTTCGGGCAGCCCCAGCATTTT.

V is TRBV7-2 and J is TRBJ1-1; D possibly corresponds to TRBD1 (5 bases). Between the trimmed V and J ends, which lost 8 bases and 0 bases, there was a span of 16 bases. The CDR3 is made up of 15 amino acids. The germline V gene encodes CDR1 SGHTA and CDR2 FQGNSA. CDR3 sequence: CASRPPGTLNTEAFF. DNA of the CDR3: TGTGCCAGCCGTCCCCCAGGGACCCTGAACACTGAAGCTTTCTTT.

The V call is TRBV15, the J call TRBJ2-4, with 9 bases identical to TRBD2. J lost 9 bases, V lost 0 bases, and 6 bases had no gene match. The CDR3 runs to 15 residues. The V gene's germline CDR1 is LNHNV and CDR2 YYDKDF (reference sequence). CDR3: CATSRDRRGGAIQYF. For the CDR3, the DNA is TGTGCCACCAGCAGAGATCGCCGCGGGGGGGCCATTCAGTACTTC. The variable domain in full, completed from reference TRBV15 and TRBJ2-4, reads DAMVIQNPRYQVTQFGKPVTLSCSQTLNHNVMYWYQQKSSQAPKLLFHYYDKDFNNEADTPDNFQSRRPNTSFCFLDIRSPGLGDTAMYLCATSRDRRGGAIQYFGAGTRLSVL.

This clonotype showed up just a few times. The chain joins TRBV24-1 to TRBJ1-2; D is perhaps TRBD1 (6 bases). Trimming pared 3 bases from V and 6 bases from J, leaving 22 bases between. The CDR3 contains 17 residues. Germline-derived CDR1 and CDR2 are KGHDR and SFDVKD. The CDR3 is CATSDHRTDRGANGYTF. In DNA, the CDR3 is TGTGCCACCAGTGATCATCGGACAGACCGCGGGGCTAATGGCTACACCTTC.

This sequence joins TRBV5-1 and TRBJ2-7; 8 bases line up with TRBD2. The V gene's germline CDR1 is SGHRS and CDR2 YFSETQ. The CDR3 consists of 15 residues. J lost 2 bases, V lost 2 bases, and 6 bases had no gene match. CDR3 loop: CASSFIGGGPYEQYF. The CDR3 region has the DNA TGCGCCAGCAGCTTTATCGGCGGGGGGCCCTACGAGCAGTACTTC.

The V gene is TRBV12-3 or TRBV12-4, the J gene TRBJ1-4; 7 bases line up with TRBD1. The CDR3 runs to 14 residues. V gave up 6 bases and J gave up 8 bases; unmatched junction bases: 9. CDR3 region: CASSRGQVGEKLFF. The CDR3 DNA follows: TGTGCCAGCAGCCGAGGACAGGTTGGGGAAAAACTGTTTTTT.

This clonotype was seen more than once but under ten times. This rearrangement joins TRBV6-2 or TRBV6-3 to TRBJ2-2, with TRBD1 matching 7 bases. V gave up 7 bases and J gave up 3 bases; unmatched junction bases: 5. The CDR3 contains 14 residues. Germline V gene lookup returns CDR1 MNHEY and CDR2 SVGEGT. CDR3 in amino acids: CASKGGSDTGELFF. In DNA form, the CDR3 reads TGTGCCAGCAAAGGGGGCTCGGACACCGGGGAGCTGTTTTTT.

There are a few counts of this clonotype. The chain has TRBV6-5 and TRBJ2-1; 12 bases agree with TRBD2. The junction had 9 bases not matched to a gene; V was cut back by 5 bases and J by 7 bases. Germline V gene lookup returns CDR1 MNHEY and CDR2 SVGAGI. This CDR3 has 16 residues. The CDR3 loop reads CASSRLAGVIGNEQFF. DNA of the CDR3: TGTGCCAGCAGTCGACTAGCGGGAGTTATCGGAAATGAGCAGTTCTTC.

This clonotype was counted a few times. The V call is TRBV20-1, the J call TRBJ1-5, with 8 bases fitting TRBD1. V was pared by 5 bases and J by 1 base, with 4 bases of the junction left unmatched. The CDR3 totals 14 residues. Germline V gene lookup returns CDR1 DFQATT and CDR2 SNEGSKA (reference sequence). CDR3 nucleotide sequence: TGCAGTGCTCAGGACAGGGTAAGCAATCAGCCCCAGCATTTT. It encodes CSAQDRVSNQPQHF.

This clonotype was recorded many times. The rearrangement uses TRBV29-1 and TRBJ2-1, with D unresolved. The CDR3 sequence is 12 residues long. CDR1 is SQVTM, CDR2 ANQGSEA, per germline. V shed 8 bases and J shed 8 bases, with 16 bases lying between them. CDR3 DNA sequence: TGCAGCATTGCGTCCCCCTGGGATGAGCAGTTCTTC. Amino acid sequence: CSIASPWDEQFF.

This clonotype was recorded a few times. J is TRBJ2-7 and V is TRBV11-2; 9 bases agree with TRBD1. The CDR3 is made up of 15 amino acids. V lost 5 bases to trimming and J lost 3 bases; unmatched junction nucleotides: 8. Germline values: CDR1 SGHAT, CDR2 FQNNGV. CDR3 protein: CASSTTGTGIYEQYF. The DNA of the CDR3 is TGTGCCAGCAGCACCACCGGGACAGGGATCTACGAGCAGTACTTC.

This clonotype was recorded a few times. The V gene is TRBV9, the J gene TRBJ1-6; D unresolved. The germline gives CDR1 SGDLS, CDR2 YYNGEE. This CDR3 spans 14 amino acids. With 4 bases removed from V and 4 bases from J, the gap between germline ends came to 9 bases. CDR3 loop: CASSLELYNSPLHF. The CDR3 DNA follows: TGTGCCAGCAGCTTAGAGCTTTATAATTCACCCCTCCACTTT.

On this clonotype itself: The junction does not match germline at one end; this may be a read error. This sequence joins TRBV7-7 and TRBJ1-5, with 12 bases aligning to TRBD1. The CDR3 runs to 20 residues. Germline V gene data show CDR1 as SSHAT and CDR2 as FNYEAQ (reference sequence). The chain's CDR3 is CASSLAGLPTGTGGGQPQHF. CDR3 sequence (DNA): TGTGCTAGCAGCTTAGCGGGTCTTCCGACCGGGACAGGGGGCGGGCAGCCCCAGCATTTT.

This clonotype was seen only a few times. The CDR3 nucleotides read TGTGCCAGCAGTTTAGGTGAGCTTTACGAGCAGTACTTC. It encodes CASSLGELYEQYF. The chain links TRBV27 to TRBJ2-7; D is ambiguous. V dropped 2 bases and J dropped 4 bases, with 9 bases sitting between them. The germline gives CDR1 MNHEY, CDR2 SMNVEV (reference sequence). The CDR3 has 13 amino acids.

The chain is built from TRBV7-9 and TRBJ1-1, with 7 bases that match TRBD1. Trimming took 1 base from V and 3 from J; bases not matched to a gene: 11. The CDR3 is 17 residues long. In germline, CDR1 is SEHNR, CDR2 FQNEAQ (reference sequence). In DNA, the CDR3 is TGTGCCAGCAGCTTAGAGGGACAGCCGAAGCAGGACACTGAAGCTTTCTTT. Translated: CASSLEGQPKQDTEAFF.

This clonotype has just a few counts. The chain joins TRBV4-3 to TRBJ2-7; D ambiguous. The CDR3 is 14 residues long. Germline V gives CDR1 LGHNA, CDR2 YSLEER. Trimming took 0 bases from V and 3 from J, leaving 9 bases between them. Here the CDR3 DNA reads TGCGCCAGCAGCCAAGATCAGAAACACTACGAGCAGTACTTC. It translates to CASSQDQKHYEQYF.

The chain uses TRBV7-9 and TRBJ2-5, with TRBD2 matching over 10 bases. V dropped 3 bases and J dropped 5; count of bases not matched to a gene: 0. CDR1 SEHNR and CDR2 FQNEAQ come from the germline V gene (reference sequence). The CDR3 loop spans 13 amino acids. CDR3 protein: CASSFSGRETQYF. The CDR3 DNA reads as TGTGCCAGCAGCTTTAGCGGGAGGGAGACCCAGTACTTC. The variable domain in full, with the rest retrieved from reference TRBV7-9 and TRBJ2-5, is DTGVSQNPRHKITKRGQNVTFRCDPISEHNRLYWYRQTLGQGPEFLTYFQNEAQLEKSRLLSDRFSAERPKGSFSTLEIQRTEQGDSAMYLCASSFSGRETQYFGPGTRLLVL.